This is a list of T cell receptor beta chains from one sample in a study of technical replicates of blood from a handful of donors. Method: immunoSEQ multiplex PCR; TCRdb's copy keeps in-frame clones and lacks some. The profile shows under 85,000 clones, roughly 89% of them singletons. Input material: T cells isolated from PBMCs. Receptors originate from a human donor in good health. Each CDR3 is given with its conserved first and last residue. Each record gives: CDR3 protein, CDR3 DNA, J gene, CDR3 length, D gene, clone size, V gene. D genes are given only for firm matches. Size tells how often a clone was seen (once, few, many) or the class of an expanded clone, and some rows leave it out.

CDR3: CASRWLQGSSYEQYF; DNA: TGTGCCAGCAGATGGTTACAGGGAAGCTCCTACGAGCAGTACTTC; J: TRBJ2-7; length: 15; D: NA; size: NA; V: TRBV2
CDR3: CAVNRVSGSPDEQFF; DNA: TGTGCCGTGAACCGGGTTAGCGGGAGTCCCGATGAGCAGTTCTTC; J: TRBJ2-1; length: 15; D: TRBD2; size: NA; V: TRBV30
CDR3: CASSLVLASDRSAYEQYF; DNA: TGTGCCAGCAGCTTAGTATTAGCAAGCGATCGGTCGGCCTACGAGCAGTACTTC; J: TRBJ2-7; length: 18; D: NA; size: NA; V: TRBV7-6
CDR3: CASSGSSGRAYNEQFF; DNA: TGTGCCAGTAGCGGGTCTAGCGGGAGGGCCTACAATGAGCAGTTCTTC; J: TRBJ2-1; length: 16; D: TRBD2; size: NA; V: TRBV19
CDR3: CAISGRTSGRTDNEQFF; DNA: TGTGCCATCAGTGGAAGGACTAGCGGGAGGACCGACAATGAGCAGTTCTTC; J: TRBJ2-1; length: 17; D: TRBD2; size: NA; V: TRBV10-3
CDR3: CASSFTGGWSYNEQFF; DNA: TGTGCCAGCAGCTTTACAGGTGGGTGGTCCTACAATGAGCAGTTCTTC; J: TRBJ2-1; length: 16; D: NA; size: NA; V: TRBV5-6
CDR3: CASSFRGTGERGEKLFF; DNA: TGTGCCAGCAGCTTTCGCGGGACAGGGGAAAGGGGTGAAAAACTGTTTTTT; J: TRBJ1-4; length: 17; D: TRBD1; size: once; V: TRBV11-2
CDR3: CASSITDGNYEQYF; DNA: TGTGCCAGCAGTATCACGGACGGGAACTACGAGCAGTACTTC; J: TRBJ2-7; length: 14; D: NA; size: NA; V: TRBV6-5
CDR3: CASSSRGHLDGELFF; DNA: TGTGCCAGCAGCTCCCGGGGACATCTTGACGGGGAGCTGTTTTTT; J: TRBJ2-2; length: 15; D: NA; size: NA; V: TRBV13
CDR3: CASSFRQGAYSETQYF; DNA: TGTGCCAGCAGCTTTAGGCAGGGGGCGTACAGCGAGACCCAGTACTTC; J: TRBJ2-5; length: 16; D: TRBD1; size: NA; V: TRBV5-8
CDR3: CASSFADTEAFF; DNA: TGTGCCAGCAGCTTCGCGGACACTGAAGCTTTCTTT; J: TRBJ1-1; length: 12; D: NA; size: NA; V: TRBV7-6
CDR3: CASTAGSPEAFF; DNA: TGCGCCAGCACTGCAGGATCACCTGAAGCTTTCTTT; J: TRBJ1-1; length: 12; D: NA; size: NA; V: TRBV10-2
CDR3: CASSYLFPEPGEQYF; DNA: TGTGCCAGCAGCTATCTATTTCCCGAGCCGGGTGAGCAGTACTTC; J: TRBJ2-7; length: 15; D: NA; size: NA; V: TRBV7-3
CDR3: CASSVVGLSTDTQYF; DNA: TGTGCCAGCAGCGTAGTGGGACTGAGCACAGATACGCAGTATTTT; J: TRBJ2-3; length: 15; D: NA; size: few; V: TRBV9
CDR3: CASSVQSGTQYF; DNA: TGTGCCAGCAGTGTACAGTCCGGGACCCAGTACTTC; J: TRBJ2-5; length: 12; D: NA; size: NA; V: TRBV25-1
CDR3: CASSPFQGSTDTQYF; DNA: TGTGCCAGCAGCCCCTTTCAGGGGAGCACAGATACGCAGTATTTT; J: TRBJ2-3; length: 15; D: NA; size: NA; V: TRBV9
CDR3: CASSHMAQGETQYF; DNA: TGTGCCAGCAGCCATATGGCGCAGGGAGAGACCCAGTACTTC; J: TRBJ2-5; length: 14; D: NA; size: NA; V: TRBV11-3
CDR3: CASSSDSLANYGYTF; DNA: TGTGCCAGCAGTTCGGACAGCCTGGCTAACTATGGCTACACCTTC; J: TRBJ1-2; length: 15; D: NA; size: NA; V: TRBV7-9
CDR3: CASSTRTSATGGQYF; DNA: TGTGCCAGCAGTACTCGGACTAGCGCGACAGGTGGGCAGTACTTC; J: TRBJ2-7; length: 15; D: TRBD2; size: NA; V: TRBV27
CDR3: CASSSRKPGANVLTF; DNA: TGTGCCAGCAGCTCGCGGAAGCCCGGGGCCAACGTCCTGACTTTC; J: TRBJ2-6; length: 15; D: NA; size: NA; V: TRBV11-3
CDR3: CASSSFSVISYNEQFF; DNA: TGTGCCAGCAGCTCCTTCTCGGTGATCTCCTACAATGAGCAGTTCTTC; J: TRBJ2-1; length: 16; D: NA; size: NA; V: TRBV11-3
CDR3: CASSNEETQYF; DNA: TGTGCCAGCAGCAATGAGGAGACCCAGTACTTC; J: TRBJ2-5; length: 11; D: NA; size: NA; V: TRBV5-4
CDR3: CASSSWGLDDAKNIQYF; DNA: TGTGCCAGCAGTTCCTGGGGCCTCGACGACGCCAAAAACATTCAGTACTTC; J: TRBJ2-4; length: 17; D: NA; size: NA; V: TRBV25-1
CDR3: CASERLAGEETQYF; DNA: TGTGCCAGCGAACGGCTAGCGGGGGAAGAGACCCAGTACTTC; J: TRBJ2-5; length: 14; D: TRBD2; size: NA; V: TRBV2
CDR3: CASSQELQKGYTF; DNA: TGCGCCAGCAGCCAAGAGTTACAGAAGGGCTACACCTTC; J: TRBJ1-2; length: 13; D: NA; size: NA; V: TRBV4-1